This TCR beta chain comes out of a study of blood T cells in healthy people across ages. Whole-study results and caveats: A strong correlation between TCR beta diversity and naive T cell percentage was seen.

A second about 7 to 11 cycle PCR used barcoded and J-beta primers. With 12 random nucleotides, a template-switch adaptor tagged each individual cDNA molecule. In TCRdb, the 5' RACE reads were re-called with MiXCR into one record per CDR3 protein. The table shows over 500,000 distinct CDR3 sequences, with roughly half occurring only once. This CDR3 is built from 13 residues. The ends were cut back, 5 bases at V and 2 bases at J, with 11 bases in the middle. Germline loops: CDR1 SQVTM, CDR2 ANQGSEA. Of note for this clonotype: Antigen: not known. This sequence may be a read error, since a much larger clone differs from it by one base.

Sequenced sample: blood. The rearrangement uses TRBV29-1 and TRBJ2-3; no firm D call. This receptor was taken from a woman older than 75 in good health. The CDR3 sequence: CSVRASPTDTQYF. For the CDR3, the DNA is TGCAGCGTTCGGGCCAGTCCCACAGATACGCAGTATTTT.